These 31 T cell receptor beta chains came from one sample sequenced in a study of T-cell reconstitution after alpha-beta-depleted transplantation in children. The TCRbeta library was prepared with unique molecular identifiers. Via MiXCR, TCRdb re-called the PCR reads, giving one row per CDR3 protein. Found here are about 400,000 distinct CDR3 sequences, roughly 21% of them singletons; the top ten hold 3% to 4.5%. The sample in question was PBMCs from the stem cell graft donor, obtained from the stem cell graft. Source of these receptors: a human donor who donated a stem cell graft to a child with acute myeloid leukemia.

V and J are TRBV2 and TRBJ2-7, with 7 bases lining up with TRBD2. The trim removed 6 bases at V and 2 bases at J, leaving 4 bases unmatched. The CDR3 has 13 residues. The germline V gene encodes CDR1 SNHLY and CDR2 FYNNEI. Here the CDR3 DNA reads TGTGCCAGCAGACATACTAGCGCCTACGAGCAGTACTTC. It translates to CASRHTSAYEQYF.

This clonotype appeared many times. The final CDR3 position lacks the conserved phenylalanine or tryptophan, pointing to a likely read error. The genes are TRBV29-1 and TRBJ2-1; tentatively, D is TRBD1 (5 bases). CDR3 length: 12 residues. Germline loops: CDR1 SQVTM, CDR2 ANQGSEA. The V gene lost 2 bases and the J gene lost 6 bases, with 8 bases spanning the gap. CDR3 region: CSVEMQGNEQFL. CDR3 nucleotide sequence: TGCAGCGTTGAAATGCAGGGCAATGAGCAGTTCTTG.

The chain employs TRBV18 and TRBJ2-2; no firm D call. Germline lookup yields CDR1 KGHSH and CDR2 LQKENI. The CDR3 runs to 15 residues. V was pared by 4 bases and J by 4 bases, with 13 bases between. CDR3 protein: CASSRSATSTGELFF. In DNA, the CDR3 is TGTGCCAGCTCACGCTCAGCTACGAGCACCGGGGAGCTGTTTTTT.

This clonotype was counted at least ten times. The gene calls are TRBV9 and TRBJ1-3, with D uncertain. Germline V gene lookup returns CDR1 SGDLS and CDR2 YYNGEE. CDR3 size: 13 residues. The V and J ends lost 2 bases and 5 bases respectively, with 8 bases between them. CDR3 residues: CASSVRGRNTIYF. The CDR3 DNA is TGTGCCAGCAGCGTGAGAGGACGAAACACCATATATTTT.

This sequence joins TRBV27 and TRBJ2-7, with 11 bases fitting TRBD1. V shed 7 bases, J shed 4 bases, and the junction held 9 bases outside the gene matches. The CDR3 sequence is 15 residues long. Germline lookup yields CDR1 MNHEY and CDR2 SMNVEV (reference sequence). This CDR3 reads CASTLRTGGAYEQYF. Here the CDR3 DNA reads TGTGCCAGCACTCTCCGGACAGGGGGCGCATACGAGCAGTACTTC.

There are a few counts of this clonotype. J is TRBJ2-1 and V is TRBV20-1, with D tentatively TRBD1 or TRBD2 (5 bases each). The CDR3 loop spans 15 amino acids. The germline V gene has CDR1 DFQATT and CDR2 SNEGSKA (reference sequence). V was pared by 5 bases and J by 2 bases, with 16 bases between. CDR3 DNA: TGCAGTGCTGGGGGTAGTACCCGGCCCTACAATGAGCAGTTCTTC. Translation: CSAGGSTRPYNEQFF.

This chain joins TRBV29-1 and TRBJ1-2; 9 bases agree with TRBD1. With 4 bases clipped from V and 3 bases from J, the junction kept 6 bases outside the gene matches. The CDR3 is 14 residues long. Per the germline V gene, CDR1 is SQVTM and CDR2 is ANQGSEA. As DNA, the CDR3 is TGCAGCGTTGTATTGAGGGACAGGGACTATGGCTACACCTTC. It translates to CSVVLRDRDYGYTF.

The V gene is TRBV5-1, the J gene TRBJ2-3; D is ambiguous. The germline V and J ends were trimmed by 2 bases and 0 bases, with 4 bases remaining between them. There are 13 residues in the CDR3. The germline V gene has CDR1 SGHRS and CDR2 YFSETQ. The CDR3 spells CASSFISTDTQYF. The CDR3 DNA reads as TGCGCCAGCAGCTTTATCAGCACAGATACGCAGTATTTT.

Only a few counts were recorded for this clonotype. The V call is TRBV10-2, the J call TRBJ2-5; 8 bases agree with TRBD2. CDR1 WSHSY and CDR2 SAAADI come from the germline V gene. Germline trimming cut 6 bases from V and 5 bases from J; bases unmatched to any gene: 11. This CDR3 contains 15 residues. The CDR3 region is CASRFRVAGKETQYF. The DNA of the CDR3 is TGCGCCAGCAGATTCCGCGTAGCGGGAAAGGAGACCCAGTACTTC.

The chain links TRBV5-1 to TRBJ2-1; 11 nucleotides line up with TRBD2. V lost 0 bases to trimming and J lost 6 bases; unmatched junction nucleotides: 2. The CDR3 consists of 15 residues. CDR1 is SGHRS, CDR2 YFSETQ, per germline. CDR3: CASSLVAGGSNEQFF. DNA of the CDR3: TGCGCCAGCAGCTTGGTAGCGGGAGGGAGCAATGAGCAGTTCTTC.

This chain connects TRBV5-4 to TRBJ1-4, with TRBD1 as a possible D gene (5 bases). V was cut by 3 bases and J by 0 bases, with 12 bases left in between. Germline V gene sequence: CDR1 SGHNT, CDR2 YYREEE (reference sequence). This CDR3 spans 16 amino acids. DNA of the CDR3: TGTGCCAGCAGCTCCCTAGACAGATCAACTAATGAAAAACTGTTTTTT. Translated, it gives CASSSLDRSTNEKLFF.

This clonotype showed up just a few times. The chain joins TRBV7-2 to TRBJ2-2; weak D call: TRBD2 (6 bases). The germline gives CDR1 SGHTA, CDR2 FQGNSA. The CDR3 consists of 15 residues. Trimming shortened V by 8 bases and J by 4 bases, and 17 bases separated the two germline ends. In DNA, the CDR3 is TGTGCCAGCGCAATAGGCGGGATTGGCACCGGGGAGCTGTTTTTT. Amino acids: CASAIGGIGTGELFF.

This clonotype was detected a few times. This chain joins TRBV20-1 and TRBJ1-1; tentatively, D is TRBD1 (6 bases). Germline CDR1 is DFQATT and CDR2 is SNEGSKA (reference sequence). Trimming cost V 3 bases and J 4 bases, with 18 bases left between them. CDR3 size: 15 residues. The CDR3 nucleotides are TGCAGTGCTAGGGGACCGGGGGGGCTGAGCACTGAAGCTTTCTTT. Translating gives CSARGPGGLSTEAFF.

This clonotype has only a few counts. This CDR3 is CASSSTTSRAGVQYF. For the CDR3, the DNA is TGTGCCAGCAGTTCTACGACAAGCAGAGCGGGAGTGCAGTACTTC. The rearrangement uses TRBV28 and TRBJ2-7; 8 nucleotides align to TRBD2. The CDR3 covers 15 residues. The ends lost 4 bases at V and 9 bases at J; junction bases unmatched: 14. Germline V gene sequence: CDR1 MDHEN, CDR2 SYDVKM.

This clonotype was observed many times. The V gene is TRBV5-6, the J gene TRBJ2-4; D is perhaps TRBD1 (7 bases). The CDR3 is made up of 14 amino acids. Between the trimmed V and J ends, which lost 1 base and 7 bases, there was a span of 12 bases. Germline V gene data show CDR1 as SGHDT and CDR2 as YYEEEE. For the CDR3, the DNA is TGTGCCAGCAGCTTGAAGGGGGCGGGGAACATTCAGTACTTC. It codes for CASSLKGAGNIQYF.

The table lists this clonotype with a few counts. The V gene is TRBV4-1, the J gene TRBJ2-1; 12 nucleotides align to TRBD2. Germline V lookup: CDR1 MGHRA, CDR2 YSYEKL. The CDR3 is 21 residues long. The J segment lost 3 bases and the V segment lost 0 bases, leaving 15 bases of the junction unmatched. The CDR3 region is CASSQDFGTSGRADDYNEQFF. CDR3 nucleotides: TGCGCCAGCAGCCAAGATTTCGGGACTAGCGGGCGAGCAGATGACTACAATGAGCAGTTCTTC.

The CDR3 region has the DNA TGCGCCAGCAGCTTGGATGCAGCCCGCGAACAACTGTTTTTT. It yields the protein CASSLDAAREQLFF. The V gene is TRBV5-1, the J gene TRBJ1-4; no clear D gene. V was cut by 0 bases and J by 12 bases, with 15 bases left in between. The CDR3 length is 14 residues. Germline V gives CDR1 SGHRS, CDR2 YFSETQ.

The CDR3 region is CASSLELADLTDTQYF. The DNA of the CDR3 is TGCGCCAGCAGCTTGGAACTAGCGGACCTCACAGATACGCAGTATTTT. The chain recombines TRBV5-1 with TRBJ2-3, with TRBD2 identical over 8 bases. The length of the CDR3 is 16 residues. Germline-derived CDR1 and CDR2 are SGHRS and YFSETQ. With V trimmed by 0 bases and J by 2 bases, 5 bases remained unmatched.

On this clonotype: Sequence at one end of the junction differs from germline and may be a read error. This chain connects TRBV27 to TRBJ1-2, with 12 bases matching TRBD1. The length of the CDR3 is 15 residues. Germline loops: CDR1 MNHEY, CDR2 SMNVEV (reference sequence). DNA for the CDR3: TGTACCAGCAGTTTCGGGACAGGGGGCAATGGTGGCTACACCTTC. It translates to CTSSFGTGGNGGYTF.

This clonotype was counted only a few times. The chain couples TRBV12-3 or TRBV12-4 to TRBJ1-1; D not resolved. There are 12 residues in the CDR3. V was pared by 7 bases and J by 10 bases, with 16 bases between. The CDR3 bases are TGTGCCAGCAAACTTGGCGGAATGGGAGCTTTCTTT. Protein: CASKLGGMGAFF.

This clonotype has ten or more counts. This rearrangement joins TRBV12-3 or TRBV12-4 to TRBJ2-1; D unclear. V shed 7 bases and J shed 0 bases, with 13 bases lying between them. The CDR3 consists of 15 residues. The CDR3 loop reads CASTFSSSSYNEQFF. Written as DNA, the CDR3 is TGTGCCAGCACCTTTAGCTCCAGCTCCTACAATGAGCAGTTCTTC.

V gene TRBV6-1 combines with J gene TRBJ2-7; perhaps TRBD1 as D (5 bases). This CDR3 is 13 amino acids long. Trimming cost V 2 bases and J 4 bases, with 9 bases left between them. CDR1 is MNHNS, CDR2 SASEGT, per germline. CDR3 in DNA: TGTGCCAGCAGTGAAATCTCAGGGTACGAGCAGTACTTC. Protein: CASSEISGYEQYF.

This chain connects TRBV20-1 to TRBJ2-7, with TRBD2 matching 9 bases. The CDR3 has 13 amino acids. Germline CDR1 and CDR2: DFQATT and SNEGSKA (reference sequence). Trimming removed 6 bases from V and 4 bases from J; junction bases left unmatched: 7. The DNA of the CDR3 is TGCAGTGCCCGGACTAGCGATAATTACGAGCAGTACTTC. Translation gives CSARTSDNYEQYF.

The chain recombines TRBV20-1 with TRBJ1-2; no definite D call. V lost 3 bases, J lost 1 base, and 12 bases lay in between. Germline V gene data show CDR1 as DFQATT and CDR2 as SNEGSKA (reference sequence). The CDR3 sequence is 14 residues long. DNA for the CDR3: TGCAGTGCTAGGTCCATCCGGGGTAACTATGGCTACACCTTC. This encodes CSARSIRGNYGYTF.

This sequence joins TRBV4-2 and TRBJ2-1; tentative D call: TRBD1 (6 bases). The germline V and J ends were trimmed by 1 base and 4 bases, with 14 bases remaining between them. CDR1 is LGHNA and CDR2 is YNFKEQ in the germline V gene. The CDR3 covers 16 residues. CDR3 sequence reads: CASSQGGGNGYNEQFF. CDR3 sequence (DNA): TGTGCCAGCAGCCAAGGTGGGGGCAATGGATACAATGAGCAGTTCTTC.

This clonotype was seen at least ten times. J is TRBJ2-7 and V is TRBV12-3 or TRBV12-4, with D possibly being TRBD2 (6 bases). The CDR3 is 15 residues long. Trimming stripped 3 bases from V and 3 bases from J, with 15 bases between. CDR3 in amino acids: CASSFLRDANYEQYF. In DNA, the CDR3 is TGTGCCAGCAGTTTCTTGCGGGACGCCAACTACGAGCAGTACTTC.

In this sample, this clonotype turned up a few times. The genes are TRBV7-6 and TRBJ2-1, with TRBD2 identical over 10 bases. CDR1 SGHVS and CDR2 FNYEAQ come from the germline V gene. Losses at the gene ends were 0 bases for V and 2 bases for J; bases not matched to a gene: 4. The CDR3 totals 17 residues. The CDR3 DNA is TGTGCCAGCAGCTTAGCATTACTAGCGGGACCCTACAATGAGCAGTTCTTC. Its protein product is CASSLALLAGPYNEQFF.

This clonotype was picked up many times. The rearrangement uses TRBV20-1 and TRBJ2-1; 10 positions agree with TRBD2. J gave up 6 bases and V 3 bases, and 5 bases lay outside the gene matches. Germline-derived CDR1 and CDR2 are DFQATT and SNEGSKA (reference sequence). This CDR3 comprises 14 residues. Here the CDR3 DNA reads TGCAGTGCTAGTCTATTAGCGGGAGGCAATGAGCAGTTCTTC. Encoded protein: CSASLLAGGNEQFF.

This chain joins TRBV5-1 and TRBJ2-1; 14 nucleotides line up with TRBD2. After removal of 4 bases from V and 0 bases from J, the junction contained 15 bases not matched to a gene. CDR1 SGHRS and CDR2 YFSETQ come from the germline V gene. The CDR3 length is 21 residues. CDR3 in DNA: TGCGCCAGCAGCCCCCGGGGGACTAGCGGGAGTACCGCGAGCTCCTACAATGAGCAGTTCTTC. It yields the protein CASSPRGTSGSTASSYNEQFF. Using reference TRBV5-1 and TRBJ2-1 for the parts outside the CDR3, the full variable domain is KAGVTQTPRYLIKTRGQQVTLSCSPISGHRSVSWYQQTPGQGLQFLFEYFSETQRNKGNFPGRFSGRQFSNSRSEMNVSTLELGDSALYLCASSPRGTSGSTASSYNEQFFGPGTRLTVL.

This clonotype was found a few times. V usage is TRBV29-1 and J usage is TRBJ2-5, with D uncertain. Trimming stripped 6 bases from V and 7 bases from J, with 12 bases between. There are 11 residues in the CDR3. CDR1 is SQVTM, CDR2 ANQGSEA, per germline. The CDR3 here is CSVPTGGTQYF. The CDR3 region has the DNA TGCAGCGTCCCCACCGGTGGGACCCAGTACTTC.

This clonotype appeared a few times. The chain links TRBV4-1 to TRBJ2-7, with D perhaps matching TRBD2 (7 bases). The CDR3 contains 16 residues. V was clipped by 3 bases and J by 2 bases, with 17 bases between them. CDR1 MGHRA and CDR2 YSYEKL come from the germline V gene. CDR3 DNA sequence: TGCGCCAGCAGCCACACTCAGGGGCTAGCGGCCTACGAGCAGTACTTC. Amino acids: CASSHTQGLAAYEQYF.